The following is a TCR beta chain sequence with its context. These data originate in a study of blood T cell repertoires in COVID-19. About the research overall: Italy, Spain and the United States were the sources of the convalescent and acute COVID-19 samples. T cells, B-cell-depleted T cells, or PBMCs provided the cDNA or gDNA that served as material.

V dropped 9 bases and J dropped 7; count of bases not matched to a gene: 12. CDR1 is SGHNT, CDR2 YYREEE, per germline (reference sequence). CDR3 length: 14 residues. Libraries were prepared by immunoSEQ multiplex PCR; TCRdb keeps only in-frame clonotypes and omits some of them. Among about 250,000 clones listed, about 87% were seen once. Living in 24 US areas, the participants were between roughly 18 and 89 years of age. Donors in Cohort 3 counted as recovered after two negative PCRs, clearance, or symptom resolution. Sequencing input: PBMCs or T cells enriched from blood (not recorded which). The chain couples TRBV5-4 to TRBJ1-4; 7 bases are shared with TRBD1. The receptor was derived from a woman between 50 and 59 years old who had recovered from COVID-19. CDR3 region: CATAPGQRGEKLFF. The CDR3 DNA sequence: TGTGCCACGGCGCCGGGACAGCGAGGTGAAAAACTGTTTTTT.